This is a list of T cell receptor beta chains from one sample in a study of blood T cells in healthy people across ages. MiXCR, run by TCRdb on the 5' RACE reads, gives a single entry per CDR3 protein. Found here are about 1.1 million distinct CDR3 sequences, around two fifths of them singletons; the top ten hold 13%. The specimen was blood. Receptor source: a man younger than 35 in good health. Each CDR3 is given with its conserved first and last residue. Fields, in order: clone size, J gene, D gene, V gene, CDR3 DNA, CDR3 protein. A D gene is named only where the DNA matches it firmly. A row's size may be missing; if present it is once, few, many or a size class.

NA	TRBJ1-1	TRBD1	TRBV5-1	TGCGCCAGCAGCACAGGACAGGGGGCTGCGGGGCGGACTGAAGCTTTCTTT	CASSTGQGAAGRTEAFF
NA	TRBJ1-1	NA	TRBV29-1	TGCAGCGTTGCCCCCCGACTGAGTTTGAACACTGAAGCTTTCTTT	CSVAPRLSLNTEAFF
NA	TRBJ2-1	NA	TRBV6-6	TGTGCCAGCAGTTCTCTCCGGGACTTCCCGGATAAGTTCTTC	CASSSLRDFPDKFF
NA	TRBJ2-2	TRBD1	TRBV5-1	TGCGCCAGCAGCCCTCCGACAGGGCCCACCGGGGAGCTGTTTTTT	CASSPPTGPTGELFF
few	TRBJ2-3	TRBD1	TRBV4-1	TGCGCCAGCAAGTCTCAGGCAGGGGGCGCGGAAGATACGCAGTATTTT	CASKSQAGGAEDTQYF
NA	TRBJ2-3	NA	TRBV24-1	TGTGCCACCAGTGACGAAACAGGGCAGGATACGCAGTATTTT	CATSDETGQDTQYF
NA	TRBJ2-1	NA	TRBV11-1	TGTGCCAGCAGCAGGGGGGGGGCCAATGAGCAGTTCTTC	CASSRGGANEQFF
few	TRBJ1-5	NA	TRBV12-5	TGTGCTAGTGGTTTGGGCCAAGGTGGGCCCCAGCATTTT	CASGLGQGGPQHF
NA	TRBJ2-1	NA	TRBV20-1	TGCAGTGTTGGATCGGGGGGCCACAATGAGCAGTTCTTC	CSVGSGGHNEQFF
many	TRBJ2-3	NA	TRBV4-3	TGCGCCAGCAGCCAAGATCGTGCAGACACAGATACGCAGTATTTT	CASSQDRADTDTQYF
few	TRBJ2-2	NA	TRBV6-2/TRBV6-3	TGTGCCAGCAGCCGAGGGACTCTCAACACCGGGGAGCTGTTTTTT	CASSRGTLNTGELFF
NA	TRBJ1-1	NA	TRBV7-2	TGTGCCAGCAGCTTAGACCCGGGGAGGGTAAACACTGAAGCTTTCTTT	CASSLDPGRVNTEAFF
NA	TRBJ2-1	NA	TRBV2	TGTGCCAGCAGCGCAGGCCCGGGGCAGTTCTTC	CASSAGPGQFF
few	TRBJ1-5	NA	TRBV10-3	TGTGCCATCAGTGCGGACGGGCGCGACAATCAGCCCCAGCATTTT	CAISADGRDNQPQHF
NA	TRBJ2-7	NA	TRBV5-1	TGCGCCAGCAGCTTTTTCAGTGCAAGCTCCTACAATGAGCAGTACTTC	CASSFFSASSYNEQYF
NA	TRBJ2-3	TRBD1	TRBV6-2/TRBV6-3	TGTGCCAGCGGAGACAGGGCCAACCCCACAGATACGCAGTATTTT	CASGDRANPTDTQYF
once	TRBJ2-4	TRBD2	TRBV6-4	TGTGCCAGCAGTGACTCGACCTACGGGGCTAGCGGAAACATTCAGTACTTC	CASSDSTYGASGNIQYF
NA	TRBJ1-2	TRBD1	TRBV4-1	TGCGCCAGCAGCCAGGGGACAGGGGTGAACTATGGCTACACCTTC	CASSQGTGVNYGYTF
few	TRBJ2-7	NA	TRBV12-1	TGTGCCAGCAGCCTAGGGGCAGCCGAGCAGTACTTC	CASSLGAAEQYF
NA	TRBJ2-1	NA	TRBV28	TGTGCCAGCAGTGCCCAAATTGGCGGGCAGGGTTCCTACAATGAGCAGTTCTTC	CASSAQIGGQGSYNEQFF
NA	TRBJ1-4	TRBD1	TRBV29-1	TGCAGCGTGGCCCGGGACAGGGCTGAAAACCTGTTTTTT	CSVARDRAENLFF
NA	TRBJ1-4	NA	TRBV7-8	TGTGCCAGCAGCTCAGCAGGGGCAACTAATGAAAAACTGTTTTTT	CASSSAGATNEKLFF
NA	TRBJ2-3	TRBD2	TRBV29-1	TGCAGCGTTCGGGGACTAGCGTCAGATACGCAGTATTTT	CSVRGLASDTQYF
few	TRBJ1-5	TRBD1	TRBV28	TGTGCCAGTTTAGTGGGACAGGGACGAGTAAGACAGCCCCAGCATTTT	CASLVGQGRVRQPQHF
once	TRBJ1-1	TRBD1	TRBV20-1	TGCAGTGCCCGACAGGGGCCCACTGACGCTTTCTTT	CSARQGPTDAFF
few	TRBJ1-5	NA	TRBV19	TGTGCCAGTAGTCCGGACGGCCGGCAGCCCCAGCATTTT	CASSPDGRQPQHF
few	TRBJ2-1	NA	TRBV6-2/TRBV6-3	TGTGCCAGCAGCCAACTAGACCGGAGTGAGCAGTTCTTC	CASSQLDRSEQFF
few	TRBJ2-1	NA	TRBV9	TGTGCCAGCAGCGTCTTAGGGGGGGTCTACAATGAGCAGTTCTTC	CASSVLGGVYNEQFF
NA	TRBJ2-3	TRBD2	TRBV6-5	TGTGCCAGCAGTTCCGGGAAGCGGGGGGGGATTTCCACAGATACGCGGTATTTT	CASSSGKRGGISTDTRYF
few	TRBJ2-7	NA	TRBV20-1	TGCAGTGCTAGAGATGGGACGAGTGTTCCCTACGAGCAGTACTTC	CSARDGTSVPYEQYF
NA	TRBJ2-5	NA	TRBV10-3	TGTGCCACTACACCTTCACAGGGAACCATTCAAGAGACCCAGTACTTC	CATTPSQGTIQETQYF